The rows below give T cell receptor beta chains drawn from one sample of a study of OX40 agonist ivuxolimab in advanced cancers. TCRdb keeps only in-frame clones here, not all; method: immunoSEQ multiplex PCR. The table includes 70,000 to 85,000 clones, about 87% detected once. The sequencing used CD4+ or CD8+ T cells sorted from blood, collected in a trial of the OX40 agonist ivuxolimab. These receptors were taken from an adult with an advanced solid tumor such as melanoma, head and neck, liver or kidney cancer. The CDR3 runs from the conserved cysteine through the conserved F or W. A D gene is named only where the DNA matches it firmly. Size values are once, few and many counts, or a class for expanded clones, and some rows have none.

d_call	j_call	clone_size	v_call	cdr3_nt	cdr3_aa
.	TRBJ2-5	.	TRBV19	TGTGCCAGTATGGGACCCCCACTAGAGACCCAGTACTTC	CASMGPPLETQYF
.	TRBJ1-2	.	TRBV6-5	TGTGCCAGCAGTCCGATGGGGGGGGCTGGCTATGGCTACACCTTC	CASSPMGGAGYGYTF
.	TRBJ2-3	.	TRBV18	TGTGCCAGCTCATCAGGGGGGGCCGCTGCAGCGGATACGCAGTATTTT	CASSSGGAAAADTQYF
TRBD2	TRBJ2-2	.	TRBV7-2	TGTGCCAGCAGCTTGGCTAGCGGGTCGTGGGGGGGCACCGGGGAGCTGTTTTTT	CASSLASGSWGGTGELFF
TRBD2	TRBJ2-6	.	TRBV4-1	TGCGCCAGCAGCCAAGATCTAGCGGGGTCTGGGGCCAACGTCCTGACTTTC	CASSQDLAGSGANVLTF
TRBD2	TRBJ2-4	.	TRBV7-2	TGTGCCAGCAGCTTGGCAGCGGGGGGGCAAGCCAAAAACATTCAGTACTTC	CASSLAAGGQAKNIQYF
TRBD2	TRBJ2-3	once	TRBV27	TGTGCCAGCAGTTTATCTGGAGGACTAGCGGGGGGGCGGACGCAGTATTTT	CASSLSGGLAGGRTQYF
TRBD2	TRBJ2-2	once	TRBV5-1	TGCGCCAGCAGCTTGGGCCTAGCGGGAAAGGTAGCGAACACCGGGGAGCTGTTTTTT	CASSLGLAGKVANTGELFF
.	TRBJ2-3	.	TRBV6-6	TGTGCCAGCAGGCTGGCGGGAAGGGGCGCAGATACGCAGTATTTT	CASRLAGRGADTQYF
TRBD1	TRBJ1-1	.	TRBV19	TGTGCCAGTAGTAACGACAGGGGGCTTTACACTGAAGCTTTCTTT	CASSNDRGLYTEAFF
.	TRBJ2-3	once	TRBV6-1	TGTGCCAGCAGTTTGGGACTGGTTAGCACAGATACGCAGTATTTT	CASSLGLVSTDTQYF
TRBD2	TRBJ2-3	.	TRBV11-1	TGTGCCAGCAGCTTAGGATCGCTAGCGGGGCCCACAGATACGCAGTATTTT	CASSLGSLAGPTDTQYF
.	TRBJ1-1	.	TRBV7-2	TGTGCCAGCAGCTCAGGACCGAACACTGAAGCTTTCTTT	CASSSGPNTEAFF
.	TRBJ2-5	.	TRBV2	TGTGCCAGCACCAGAGGGTCCGTTTCGGAGACCCAGTACTTC	CASTRGSVSETQYF
.	TRBJ1-1	once	TRBV5-4	TGTGCCAGCAGCCCAAGCCTGCAGGGATTGGGCATGAACACTGAAGCTTTCTTT	CASSPSLQGLGMNTEAFF
.	TRBJ1-3	once	TRBV9	TGTGCCAGCAGCGTAGTACCAGGTGGGGGAAACACCATATATTTT	CASSVVPGGGNTIYF
TRBD1	TRBJ1-2	.	TRBV6-1	TGTGCCAGCAGTGAAGGGACAGGGGATGGGAGCTATGGCTACACCTTC	CASSEGTGDGSYGYTF
.	TRBJ1-1	.	TRBV18	TGTGCCAGCTCAGCTACAGGACCCAACACTGAAGCTTTCTTT	CASSATGPNTEAFF
.	TRBJ2-2	.	TRBV7-9	TGTGCCAGCAGCTTAGCGAGGACATTGAACACCGGGGAGCTGTTTTTT	CASSLARTLNTGELFF
.	TRBJ2-7	.	TRBV11-3	TGTGCCAGCAGCCCGCCGACAGGCCTCTACGAGCAGTACTTC	CASSPPTGLYEQYF
.	TRBJ2-5	.	TRBV30	TGTGCCTGGAGTGTACGCGAGACCCAGTACTTC	CAWSVRETQYF
TRBD2	TRBJ2-3	.	TRBV28	TGTGCCAGCAGTCTTCCCGGGGGGGGCACAGATACGCAGTATTTT	CASSLPGGGTDTQYF
.	TRBJ1-2	.	TRBV27	TGTGCCAGCAGTTTGTCCGGGCAGGGCTATGGCTACACCTTC	CASSLSGQGYGYTF
TRBD1	TRBJ2-7	.	TRBV27	TGTGCCAGCAAAGTACAGGGGGCCTACGAGCAGTACTTC	CASKVQGAYEQYF
TRBD2	TRBJ2-1	once	TRBV2	TGTGCCAGCAGTGACAAGCGGGAGGGGGAGCAGTTCTTC	CASSDKREGEQFF
.	TRBJ1-2	.	TRBV28	TGTGCCAGCAGTTTAAGTTTACTTAACTATGGCTACACCTTC	CASSLSLLNYGYTF
.	TRBJ2-2	.	TRBV11-3	TGTGCCAGCAGCTCCCTGACTGCGAACACCGGGGAGCTGTTTTTT	CASSSLTANTGELFF
.	TRBJ2-1	.	TRBV18	TGTGCCAGCTCACCATTCGAGCGGAAGGACAATGAGCAGTTCTTC	CASSPFERKDNEQFF
TRBD1	TRBJ1-1	.	TRBV7-8	TGTGCCAGCAGCGCACAGGGGAGCGGTGAAGCTTTCTTT	CASSAQGSGEAFF
.	TRBJ2-1	.	TRBV11-3	TGTGCCAGCAGCTTAGGGAAATCCTACAATGAGCAGTTCTTC	CASSLGKSYNEQFF
.	TRBJ2-1	once	TRBV9	TGTGCCAGCAGCGTAGGGCTCCCCTCCTACAATGAGCAGTTCTTC	CASSVGLPSYNEQFF
TRBD2	TRBJ2-7	.	TRBV6-1	TGTGCCAGCAGTGGGAGACTAGCGGGAGGATACGAGCAGTACTTC	CASSGRLAGGYEQYF
.	TRBJ1-2	few	TRBV10-1	TGCGCCAGGTCGGGGCTTAACTATGGCTACACCTTC	CARSGLNYGYTF
.	TRBJ2-7	.	TRBV5-4	TGTGCCAGCAGCTTGGCGTCGGGCCCCAAATACTACGAGCAGTACTTC	CASSLASGPKYYEQYF
.	TRBJ2-5	.	TRBV25-1	TGTGCCAGCAGTAGGGGCCAGGCCGCAGAGACCCAGTACTTC	CASSRGQAAETQYF
TRBD2	TRBJ2-5	.	TRBV7-2	TGTGCCAGCAGCCCCGGACTAGCGGGGCCTTCATACTTC	CASSPGLAGPSYF
.	TRBJ1-2	.	TRBV5-1	TGCGCCAGCAGCTTGGCCGGACAGAACTATGGCTACACCTTC	CASSLAGQNYGYTF
.	TRBJ2-3	.	TRBV19	TGTGCCAGTAGTATCGGGGACAACACAGATACGCAGTATTTT	CASSIGDNTDTQYF
.	TRBJ2-3	.	TRBV10-1	TGCGCCAGCAGTGCCCCGGGACGGAGCACAGATACGCAGTATTTT	CASSAPGRSTDTQYF
TRBD2	TRBJ2-7	.	TRBV7-9	TGTGCCAGCAGCCCCTGGGCGTTAGCGGGTGACTACGAGCAGTACTTC	CASSPWALAGDYEQYF
TRBD1	TRBJ1-1	.	TRBV30	TGTGCCTGGAGTATGGCAGGGGGCACTGAAGCTTTCTTT	CAWSMAGGTEAFF
.	TRBJ2-1	.	TRBV9	TGTGCCAGCAGCGTAGATGCGGGGCATGCTTATGAGCAGTTCTTC	CASSVDAGHAYEQFF
.	TRBJ2-7	.	TRBV6-5	TGTGCCAGCACCGGACTCCACCCGGGGGAGCAGTACTTC	CASTGLHPGEQYF
TRBD1	TRBJ1-5	.	TRBV19	TGTGCCAGTAGCAGAGACAGGGGGAGATGGCAGCCCCAGCATTTT	CASSRDRGRWQPQHF
.	TRBJ2-6	once	TRBV7-2	TGTGTGGGAGGTCCCCCTGGGGCCAACGTCCTGACTTTC	CVGGPPGANVLTF
.	TRBJ1-2	.	TRBV28	TGTGCCAGCAGTGCGGGCGGCGGGGACCTTTATGGCTACACCTTC	CASSAGGGDLYGYTF
.	TRBJ1-4	.	TRBV27	TGTGCCAGCAGTTCCTCTTTAAATCGGGAAAAACTGTTTTTT	CASSSSLNREKLFF
.	TRBJ2-5	.	TRBV19	TGTGCCAGTAGGGGAGACCAAGAGACCCAGTACTTC	CASRGDQETQYF
TRBD2	TRBJ2-7	.	TRBV10-1	TGCGCCAGCAGTGACCACGGGACTAGCGGACCCTACGAGCAGTACTTC	CASSDHGTSGPYEQYF
.	TRBJ2-7	.	TRBV25-1	TGTGCCAGCAGGTCCAGTACAGCTCAGTACTTC	CASRSSTAQYF